This T cell receptor beta chain was identified during a study of blood T cell repertoires in COVID-19 (TCRdb year 2020). The study in broad terms: The collaborator samples originated in the United States, Italy and Spain and spanned the acute and convalescent phases of COVID-19. The repertoires were released in a freely available public database meant as a resource for research on the immune response to SARS-CoV-2. HLA class I and class II types, where available, came from metadata supplied by the sample provider rather than from assay-based typing. A de-identified subject ID, COVID-19 status, age in years and sex were almost always included in the sample metadata. Deeply sampled blood TCRbeta repertoires from subjects exposed to, actively infected with, or recovered from COVID-19 were included in the dataset. The material from the prospective study consisted of cDNA or gDNA derived from T cells, B-cell-depleted T cells, or PBMCs. The samples were drawn from two sources: the first 160 participants of the ongoing ImmuneRACE study, and 1,254 subjects contributed by 6 global collaborators. Summary of the overall study and its limitations: The amount of clinical and demographic metadata varied by source and participant and was provided uncurated.

The CDR3 runs 16 amino acids, cysteine and phenylalanine included. Only the CDR3 portion is preserved as DNA: 48 bases, with reading frame beginning at the first base. Unmatched junction bases come to 9, with V trimmed by 0 bases and J by 4 bases. CDR1 and CDR2 (SGDLS, YYNGEE) derive from the germline V gene. Participants in the prospective study were aged roughly 18 to 89 years, lived in over 20 United States geographic areas, and enrolled through a virtual design. Cohort assignment in the prospective study relied on participant-reported clinical history from a screening survey and a study questionnaire. In the prospective study, whole blood, serum and a nasopharyngeal or oropharyngeal swab were collected from each participant by mobile phlebotomists. Over a 2-month period, participants in the prospective study had the option of providing additional blood draws and questionnaires. Before DNA extraction, blood samples from the prospective study were shipped at room temperature or frozen.

Concerning this clone itself: There is no known antigen for this receptor. No qualities accompany the bases; no much larger clone lies one base away.

The immunoSEQ Assay, a bias-controlled multiplex PCR, was used to amplify TCRbeta CDR3 regions from genomic DNA. In the original analysis: Nucleated cell counts per sample were estimated from amplification of reference gene primers within the assay. To quantify the absolute abundance of each unique TCRbeta CDR3 rearrangement, sequence reads were collapsed and filtered. For each sample, productive Simpson clonality was calculated by taking the square root of Simpson's diversity index across productive rearrangements. The table comes from immuneACCESS by way of TCRdb, which keeps in-frame sequences with V and J called. Part of the clones is missing from these tables; in studies checked, under half for an unresolved V gene and the rest for unknown reasons. The D gene and trimming were derived from the DNA, and the V and J assignments and clone size from that table. The sample table contains under 300,000 clones; only one count was recorded for roughly 90% of them. The ten largest clones add up to 6% to 7% of the sample.

Recombination connected TRBV9 to TRBJ1-1, with TRBD1 matching 7 junction bases. Sequencing used PBMCs or T cells enriched from blood (not recorded which). This TCR was recovered from a woman in her twenties or thirties with acute COVID-19. The CDR3 here reads CASSVALAGGITEAFF. The DNA sequence follows: TGTGCCAGCAGCGTAGCTTTGGCAGGGGGGATCACTGAAGCTTTCTTT.